Each of the 23 T cell receptor beta chains below was sequenced from the same sample in a study of post-analysis software for immune sequencing data. Whole-study findings and limits: Several TRBV segments were more frequent in patients than controls; TRBV5-6, TRBV5-1 and TRBV20-1 belonged to this group.

Their antigen targets remain unknown. Unique molecular identifiers were built into the TCR beta cDNA libraries. TCRdb reanalysed the PCR reads using MiXCR and keeps one entry per CDR3 protein. Of about 200,000 distinct CDR3 sequences in the sample, approximately 28% are singletons; the top ten hold about 3.7%. Specimen: blood. The receptors here all came from a girl aged 2-17 years with multiple sclerosis.

As concerns this clonotype: A read error may produce the germline difference seen at one junction end. The V gene is TRBV20-1, the J gene TRBJ1-2, with a weak D call TRBD1 (5 bases). Germline values: CDR1 DFQATT, CDR2 SNEGSKA (reference sequence). There are 11 residues in the CDR3. The chain's CDR3 is CTVGGVYDYTF. In DNA form, the CDR3 reads TGCACGGTCGGGGGGGTCTATGACTACACCTTC.

This chain links TRBV20-1 with TRBJ2-5; D is uncertain. CDR1 is DFQATT, CDR2 SNEGSKA, per germline (reference sequence). Trimming cost V 5 bases and J 2 bases, with 6 bases left between them. The CDR3 runs 11 residues. CDR3 bases: TGCAGTGCTTCCGGGCAAGAGACCCAGTACTTC. Protein sequence: CSASGQETQYF.

This clonotype was seen repeatedly, ten times or more. The chain employs TRBV19 and TRBJ1-2; unclear D gene. The germline V gene has CDR1 LNHDA and CDR2 SQIVND (reference sequence). V was cut by 5 bases and J by 2 bases, with 15 bases left in between. This CDR3 has 15 amino acids. The CDR3 loop reads CASSSSSYSNYGYTF. The CDR3 DNA is TGTGCCAGTAGTTCTTCGAGTTACAGCAACTATGGCTACACCTTC.

This clonotype appeared a few times. The chain joins TRBV10-3 to TRBJ1-4; TRBD1 aligns across 7 bases. The ends lost 6 bases at V and 0 bases at J; junction bases unmatched: 7. The CDR3 length is 16 residues. CDR1 and CDR2 from the germline V gene are ENHRY and SYGVKD. DNA for the CDR3: TGTGCCATCAGCGACCGTGGACAGGCAACTAATGAAAAACTGTTTTTT. Protein: CAISDRGQATNEKLFF.

This clonotype was seen a handful of times. The chain recombines TRBV21-1 with TRBJ2-1; the table gives TRBD1 as D, unverified against the DNA. TRBV21-1 is listed as a pseudogene. CDR3 size: 17 residues. This chain's CDR3 is CASSKARDRGIHNEQFF. Here the CDR3 DNA reads TGTGCCAGCAGCAAAGCCCGGGACAGGGGGATTCACAATGAGCAGTTCTTC.

The chain recombines TRBV14 with TRBJ2-3, with D maybe TRBD2 (6 bases). The germline V gene has CDR1 SGHDN and CDR2 FVKESK. The ends were cut back, 4 bases at V and 1 base at J, with 12 bases in the middle. The CDR3 is 15 residues long. CDR3 nucleotides: TGTGCCAGCAGCCCCGGCGGGGAAGGCACAGATACGCAGTATTTT. As protein: CASSPGGEGTDTQYF.

This clonotype was recorded a few times. This chain uses TRBV28 with TRBJ2-3; 10 positions match TRBD2. Germline V gives CDR1 MDHEN, CDR2 SYDVKM. The CDR3 consists of 16 residues. V lost 3 bases to trimming and J lost 5 bases; unmatched junction nucleotides: 8. Written as DNA, the CDR3 is TGTGCCAGCAGTTTCGCTAGCGGGAGTCGGGGAGATACGCAGTATTTT. This encodes CASSFASGSRGDTQYF.

This clonotype was seen ten or more times. V usage is TRBV6-6 and J usage is TRBJ1-4; the match to TRBD1 covers 8 bases. The ends lost 8 bases at V and 6 bases at J; junction bases unmatched: 11. The CDR3 contains 15 residues. Germline loops: CDR1 MNHNY, CDR2 SVGAGI (reference sequence). CDR3 DNA: TGTGCCAGCCTCCTAGGACAGGGTTGGGATGAAAAACTGTTTTTT. Its translation is CASLLGQGWDEKLFF.

This clonotype was seen a few times. This chain joins TRBV12-3 or TRBV12-4 and TRBJ1-1, with a possible D match to TRBD1 (5 bases). Trimming stripped 6 bases from V and 2 bases from J, with 13 bases between. CDR3 length: 14 residues. The CDR3 DNA follows: TGTGCCAGCAGCCCCAGGGCCCACAACACTGAAGCTTTCTTT. This sequence encodes CASSPRAHNTEAFF.

With regard to this clonotype: It may be a read error: a sequence one base away is much more abundant. CDR3 protein: CATSRPPGPSGGAYGQFF. The CDR3 DNA reads TGTGCCACCAGCAGACCGCCGGGGCCTAGCGGGGGGGCCTATGGGCAGTTCTTC. The chain links TRBV15 to TRBJ2-1; TRBD2 matches at 12 bases. The J segment lost 12 bases and the V segment lost 2 bases, leaving 17 bases of the junction unmatched. The V gene's germline CDR1 is LNHNV and CDR2 YYDKDF (reference sequence). The CDR3 sequence is 18 residues long.

The V call is TRBV30, the J call TRBJ2-3; D is undetermined. Trimming pared 3 bases from V and 0 bases from J, leaving 7 bases between. Germline-derived CDR1 and CDR2 are GTSNPN and SVGIG (reference sequence). The CDR3 totals 13 residues. CDR3 loop: CAWREPSTDTQYF. CDR3 nucleotide sequence: TGTGCCTGGAGAGAGCCTAGCACAGATACGCAGTATTTT.

The chain carries TRBV7-2 and TRBJ2-2; weak D call: TRBD1 (6 bases). Looked up from germline, CDR1 is SGHTA and CDR2 is FQGNSA. The ends were cut back, 3 bases at V and 6 bases at J, with 14 bases in the middle. The CDR3 has 15 residues. This CDR3 is CASSFGGHGAGELFF. CDR3 nucleotide sequence: TGTGCCAGCAGCTTTGGGGGCCACGGGGCCGGGGAGCTGTTTTTT.

The chain links TRBV24-1 to TRBJ2-3; perhaps TRBD1 as D (5 bases). The CDR3 consists of 13 residues. The germline gives CDR1 KGHDR, CDR2 SFDVKD. Trimming removed 4 bases from V and 6 bases from J, with 10 bases in between. The CDR3: CATSESGMDTQYF. For the CDR3, the DNA is TGTGCCACCAGTGAATCAGGGATGGATACGCAGTATTTT.

This clonotype was counted at least ten times. The chain employs TRBV25-1 and TRBJ1-2; 7 bases fit TRBD1. V shed 3 bases, J shed 8 bases, and the junction held 12 bases outside the gene matches. CDR3 length equals 15 residues. The germline V gene encodes CDR1 MGHDK and CDR2 SYGVNS. The CDR3 loop is CASSDSEAGGKGYTF. The CDR3 coding sequence is TGTGCCAGCAGTGATAGTGAAGCAGGGGGGAAGGGCTACACCTTC.

A few counts support this clonotype. The chain carries TRBV7-8 and TRBJ2-7, with TRBD1 identical over 7 bases. Germline V gives CDR1 SGHVS, CDR2 FQNEAQ. CDR3 size: 15 residues. J was trimmed by 2 bases and V by 5 bases; bases with no gene match: 9. CDR3 protein: CASSGRQGNTYEQYF. CDR3 bases: TGTGCCAGCAGCGGGCGACAGGGAAATACCTACGAGCAGTACTTC.

The chain has TRBV5-1 and TRBJ1-3, with 8 nucleotides matching TRBD1. The V gene's germline CDR1 is SGHRS and CDR2 YFSETQ. The CDR3 totals 14 residues. Trimming at V came to 4 bases and at J to 8 bases, leaving 8 bases not matched to a gene. CDR3 DNA: TGCGCCAGCAGCCGAGGACAGGGCGTGTACACCATATATTTT. Translated: CASSRGQGVYTIYF. The variable domain in full, with the rest retrieved from reference TRBV5-1 and TRBJ1-3, is KAGVTQTPRYLIKTRGQQVTLSCSPISGHRSVSWYQQTPGQGLQFLFEYFSETQRNKGNFPGRFSGRQFSNSRSEMNVSTLELGDSALYLCASSRGQGVYTIYFGEGSWLTVV.

This chain joins TRBV6-5 and TRBJ2-1, with 10 bases matching TRBD1. This CDR3 is 15 amino acids long. The germline CDR1 and CDR2 sequences are MNHEY and SVGAGI. The V and J ends lost 0 bases and 8 bases, in that order; junction bases with no gene match: 4. In DNA form, the CDR3 reads TGTGCCAGCAGTTACTCGACAGGGGGCCTTTATGAGCAGTTCTTC. Translating it yields CASSYSTGGLYEQFF.

Regarding this clonotype: A much larger clone differs by one base, so this may be a read error. The rearrangement joins TRBV6-1 to TRBJ2-5, with 8 bases lining up with TRBD2. The V gene's germline CDR1 is MNHNS and CDR2 SASEGT. V shed 8 bases and J 11 bases; nucleotides not matched to a gene: 13. The CDR3 is 13 residues long. The CDR3 is CASFPGGPNEQYF. The CDR3 coding sequence is TGTGCCAGCTTCCCGGGGGGGCCTAATGAGCAGTACTTC.

This clonotype was counted many times. CDR3 nucleotides: TGCGCCAGCAGCCAAGTGGCTGGCTCATATCAGCCCCAGCATTTT. It is translated as CASSQVAGSYQPQHF. This rearrangement joins TRBV4-1 to TRBJ1-5; D unclear. The length of the CDR3 is 15 residues. Trimming left V 1 base short and J 5 bases short, with 12 bases between. Germline V gives CDR1 MGHRA, CDR2 YSYEKL.

With regard to this clonotype: A much larger clone lies one base from this, so it may be a read error. The gene calls are TRBV6-5 and TRBJ1-2, with D uncertain. The germline V gene has CDR1 MNHEY and CDR2 SVGAGI. The CDR3 covers 15 residues. The CDR3 DNA reads TGTGCCAACAGTTACTCGGTTTTAGTTAACTATGGCTACACCTTC. The encoded protein is CANSYSVLVNYGYTF.

The gene calls are TRBV5-1 and TRBJ2-5; 14 bases align to TRBD2. Trimming cost V 2 bases and J 3 bases; bases outside gene matches: 6. Germline V gene lookup returns CDR1 SGHRS and CDR2 YFSETQ. The CDR3 totals 17 residues. In DNA form, the CDR3 reads TGCGCCAGCAGCTTCGGAGGGACTAGCGGGGGAAAAGAGACCCAGTACTTC. Protein: CASSFGGTSGGKETQYF.

This clonotype was seen ten or more times. The chain is built from TRBV29-1 and TRBJ2-7; TRBD1 might be the D (5 bases). The germline V gene encodes CDR1 SQVTM and CDR2 ANQGSEA. This CDR3 has 11 amino acids. V was shortened by 7 bases and J by 0 bases, with 7 bases between the two germline ends. The CDR3 loop is CSAQDSYEQYF. For the CDR3, the DNA is TGCAGCGCACAGGACTCCTACGAGCAGTACTTC.

The chain uses TRBV20-1 and TRBJ2-1; 8 bases align to TRBD1. Germline V gives CDR1 DFQATT, CDR2 SNEGSKA (reference sequence). J was trimmed by 5 bases and V by 6 bases; bases with no gene match: 15. This CDR3 is 16 amino acids long. For the CDR3, the DNA is TGCAGTGCCACGAACCTCAGGGGGCGCACCCACAATGAGCAGTTCTTC. This encodes CSATNLRGRTHNEQFF.